This TCR beta chain was sequenced in a study of human T cells and chemical hapten exposure. Study conclusions and caveats: Clustering by CDR3 similarity yielded significantly more large clusters from expanded TCRs than controls.

Time point specified: pre-sensitization, week 0. Treatment indicated: therapeutic diphenylcyclopropenone sensitization with weekly scalp DPC. TCRdb re-analysed the RACE reads in MiXCR, keeping a single row per CDR3 protein. The repertoire includes 150,000 to 200,000 distinct CDR3 sequences, more than 25% of them detected once, and less than 3.5% sits in the top ten. On this clonotype: Its antigen remains unidentified.

This CDR3 comprises 16 residues. Germline V gene data show CDR1 as MDHEN and CDR2 as SYDVKM. V lost 4 bases, J lost 6 bases, and 20 bases lay in between. The TCR sequence derives from a woman aged 30 to 39 with alopecia areata. Some clones in this sample may be carry-over from other donors' samples. The source was whole blood, collected in connection with sensitization to the hapten diphenylcyclopropenone (DPC). The genes are TRBV28 and TRBJ2-3, with unresolved D. DNA of the CDR3: TGTGCCAGCAGTTCTTCAGGCCTCGGCGACCATGATACGCAGTATTTT. The encoded protein is CASSSSGLGDHDTQYF.